The clone carrying this T cell receptor (beta chain) has just one count. The germline V gene has CDR1 SGHAT and CDR2 FQNNGV. CDR3 length equals 14 residues. Trimming removed 1 base from V and 0 bases from J, with 4 bases in between. Only in-frame clones appear in the TCRdb table, and some are missing; sequencing was by immunoSEQ multiplex PCR. There are approximately 50,000 clones in the sample; 75% to 90% occur only once, and about 6.5% lies in the top ten. The sample comes from a study of blood T cell repertoires in COVID-19. The chain couples TRBV11-2 to TRBJ2-1; D remains ambiguous. The specimen sequenced was peripheral blood. This receptor was identified in a man aged 60 to 75 with acute or convalescent COVID-19. CDR3 protein: CASSLGGSYNEQFF. CDR3 nucleotide sequence: TGTGCCAGCAGCTTAGGAGGCTCCTACAATGAGCAGTTCTTC.